A selection of T cell receptor beta chains follows, all from one sample in a study of naive and memory T cell subsets. Each CDR3 protein is one row after TCRdb ran MiXCR on the UMI-ligation and nested PCR reads. The data show roughly 100,000 distinct CDR3 sequences, 13% to 15% seen once. The sequenced sample consisted of naive CD8+ T cells from blood. These receptors all come from a human donor in good health. Each CDR3 is given with its conserved first and last residue. D genes are given only for firm matches. Part of the rows lack a size; the others show once, few, many or a class for expanded clones.

j_gene,d_gene,abundance,v_gene,CDR3aa,CDR3nt
TRBJ2-7,TRBD1,few,TRBV5-6,CASSLGDSNLSEQYF,TGTGCCAGCAGCTTAGGGGACAGCAATCTGAGCGAGCAGTACTTC
TRBJ1-1,NA,few,TRBV12-3/TRBV12-4,CASSLTAMNTEAFF,TGTGCCAGCAGTTTAACGGCAATGAACACTGAAGCTTTCTTT
TRBJ2-1,NA,NA,TRBV29-1,CSVGGRGSNNEQFF,TGCAGCGTTGGGGGGCGTGGGAGTAACAATGAGCAGTTCTTC
TRBJ2-7,NA,few,TRBV6-2/TRBV6-3,CASSYAPGDTGGEQYF,TGTGCCAGCAGTTACGCCCCAGGGGACACGGGAGGCGAGCAGTACTTC
TRBJ1-1,NA,few,TRBV7-9,CASSFSFPDPKGVGTEAFF,TGTGCCAGCAGCTTCTCTTTCCCGGACCCAAAGGGGGTAGGCACTGAAGCTTTCTTT
TRBJ2-5,TRBD2,few,TRBV29-1,CSVADVLAGDPSYQETQYF,TGCAGCGTCGCAGACGTACTAGCGGGGGACCCATCGTACCAAGAGACCCAGTACTTC
TRBJ2-3,TRBD2,few,TRBV7-2,CASSLVGSGGDTQYF,TGTGCCAGCAGCTTAGTAGGTAGCGGGGGAGATACGCAGTATTTT
TRBJ2-1,TRBD2,few,TRBV10-3,CAINSGSVYNEQFF,TGTGCCATCAATAGCGGGAGTGTCTACAATGAGCAGTTCTTC
TRBJ2-6,NA,few,TRBV15,CATSPHNMPSGANVLTF,TGTGCCACCAGCCCCCACAATATGCCCTCTGGGGCCAACGTCCTGACTTTC
TRBJ2-7,TRBD2,few,TRBV4-3,CASSHSWASGGEQYF,TGCGCCAGCAGCCACTCATGGGCTAGCGGGGGGGAGCAGTACTTC
TRBJ2-7,NA,NA,TRBV6-5,CASSLEQGSYEQYF,TGTGCCAGCAGTTTAGAGCAAGGTTCCTACGAGCAGTACTTC
TRBJ2-3,TRBD1,NA,TRBV27,CASSRQGARGDTQYF,TGTGCCAGCAGCCGACAGGGGGCCCGCGGAGATACGCAGTATTTT
TRBJ2-3,NA,NA,TRBV7-9,CASLLDTQYF,TGTGCCAGCTTGCTAGATACGCAGTATTTT
TRBJ2-7,NA,few,TRBV9,CASSGGTSRQLDEQYF,TGTGCCAGCAGCGGGGGGACCTCTCGGCAACTCGACGAGCAGTACTTC
TRBJ2-3,TRBD2,many,TRBV25-1,CASSVASGTDTQYF,TGTGCCAGCAGTGTGGCTAGCGGGACAGATACGCAGTATTTT
TRBJ2-3,TRBD1,few,TRBV7-6,CASSWTGYVTDTQYF,TGTGCCAGCAGCTGGACAGGGTACGTCACAGATACGCAGTATTTT
TRBJ1-2,NA,few,TRBV12-5,CASGFDSVYGYTF,TGTGCTAGTGGTTTCGACAGCGTCTATGGCTACACCTTC
TRBJ1-1,NA,few,TRBV6-6,CASTGVNTEAFF,TGTGCCAGCACCGGGGTAAACACTGAAGCTTTCTTT
TRBJ2-1,TRBD2,many,TRBV7-9,CASSATSGVPLFF,TGTGCCAGCAGCGCCACGAGCGGGGTCCCCCTGTTCTTC
TRBJ2-7,TRBD2,NA,TRBV2,CASTGGDLLYEQYF,TGTGCCAGCACGGGGGGAGATCTACTCTACGAGCAGTACTTC
TRBJ2-3,NA,few,TRBV7-2,CASRNLARVRGTDTQYF,TGTGCCAGCAGAAACCTAGCGAGAGTACGGGGCACAGATACGCAGTATTTT
TRBJ2-7,NA,many,TRBV4-3,CASSQDTRGAYEQYF,TGCGCCAGCAGCCAAGATACGAGGGGGGCTTACGAGCAGTACTTC
TRBJ2-7,TRBD2,few,TRBV6-5,CASSLAGGREQYF,TGTGCCAGCAGTTTAGCGGGAGGGCGCGAGCAGTACTTC
TRBJ2-7,TRBD1,few,TRBV19,CASATGTGAVYEQYF,TGTGCCAGTGCGACCGGGACAGGGGCGGTCTACGAGCAGTACTTC
TRBJ2-1,NA,NA,TRBV5-1,CASSYFSGHNEQFF,TGCGCCAGCAGCTATTTTTCGGGGCACAATGAGCAGTTCTTC
TRBJ1-1,NA,few,TRBV29-1,CSVEVRMAGRMNTEAFF,TGCAGCGTTGAAGTAAGGATGGCGGGCAGGATGAACACTGAAGCTTTCTTT
TRBJ2-7,NA,few,TRBV28,CASSHLGGLYF,TGTGCCAGCAGTCACCTGGGTGGTCTGTACTTC
TRBJ1-1,NA,many,TRBV5-8,CASSLHGHTEAFF,TGTGCCAGCAGCTTGCATGGTCACACTGAAGCTTTCTTT
TRBJ2-3,NA,few,TRBV2,CASSPTDTQYF,TGTGCCAGCAGTCCAACAGATACGCAGTATTTT
TRBJ2-3,NA,NA,TRBV29-1,CSVRTLTPSTDTQYF,TGCAGCGTGAGGACCTTAACCCCTAGCACAGATACGCAGTATTTT
TRBJ1-5,NA,NA,TRBV7-9,CASSFRGDNQPQHF,TGTGCCAGCAGCTTTCGGGGAGACAATCAGCCCCAGCATTTT
TRBJ2-7,TRBD2,many,TRBV20-1,CSATGRRGNEQYF,TGCAGTGCCACTGGACGGCGGGGGAACGAGCAGTACTTC
TRBJ1-2,NA,few,TRBV3-1,CASSLEGGYTF,TGTGCCAGCAGCCTGGAGGGAGGCTACACCTTC
TRBJ2-7,NA,NA,TRBV20-1,CSARDITYEQYF,TGCAGTGCTAGGGATATTACCTACGAGCAGTACTTC
TRBJ1-5,NA,many,TRBV28,CASFGTGRSNQPQHF,TGTGCCAGCTTCGGGACGGGTAGGAGCAATCAGCCCCAGCATTTT
TRBJ1-1,NA,few,TRBV24-1,CATSFHNEAFF,TGTGCCACCAGTTTTCATAACGAAGCTTTCTTT
TRBJ2-2,NA,many,TRBV6-5,CASSYSKSTGELFF,TGTGCCAGCAGTTACTCGAAGAGCACCGGGGAGCTGTTTTTT
TRBJ1-2,TRBD1,NA,TRBV4-3,CASSQEFEGTGGFYGYTF,TGCGCCAGCAGCCAAGAATTCGAGGGGACAGGGGGGTTCTATGGCTACACCTTC
TRBJ1-2,NA,few,TRBV29-1,CSVLTADNYGYTF,TGCAGCGTCCTGACAGCAGATAACTATGGCTACACCTTC